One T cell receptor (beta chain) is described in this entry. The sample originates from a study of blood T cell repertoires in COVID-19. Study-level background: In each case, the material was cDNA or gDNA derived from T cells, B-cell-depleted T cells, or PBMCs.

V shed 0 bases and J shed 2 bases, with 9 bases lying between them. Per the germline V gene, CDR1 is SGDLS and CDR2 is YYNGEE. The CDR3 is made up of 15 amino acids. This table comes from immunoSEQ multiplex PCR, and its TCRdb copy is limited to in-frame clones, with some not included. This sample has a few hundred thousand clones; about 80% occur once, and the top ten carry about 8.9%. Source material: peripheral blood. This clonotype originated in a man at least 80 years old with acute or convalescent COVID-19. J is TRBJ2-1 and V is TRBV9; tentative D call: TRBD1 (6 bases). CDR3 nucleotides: TGTGCCAGCAGCGTAGCTGAGGGGGCCTACAATGAGCAGTTCTTC. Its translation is CASSVAEGAYNEQFF.